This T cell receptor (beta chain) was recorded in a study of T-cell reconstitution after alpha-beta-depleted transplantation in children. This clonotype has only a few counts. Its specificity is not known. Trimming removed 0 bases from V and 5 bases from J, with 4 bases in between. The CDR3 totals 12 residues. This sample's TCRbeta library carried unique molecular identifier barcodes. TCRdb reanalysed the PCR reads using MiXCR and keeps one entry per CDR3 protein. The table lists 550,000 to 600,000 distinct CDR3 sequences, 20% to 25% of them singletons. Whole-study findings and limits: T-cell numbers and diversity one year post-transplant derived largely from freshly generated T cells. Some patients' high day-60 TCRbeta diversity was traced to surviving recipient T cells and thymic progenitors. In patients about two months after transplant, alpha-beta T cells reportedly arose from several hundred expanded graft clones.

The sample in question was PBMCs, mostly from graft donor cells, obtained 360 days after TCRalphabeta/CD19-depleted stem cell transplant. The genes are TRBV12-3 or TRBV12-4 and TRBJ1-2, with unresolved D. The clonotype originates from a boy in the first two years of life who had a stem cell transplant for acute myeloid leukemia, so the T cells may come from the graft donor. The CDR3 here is CASSLAAYGYTF. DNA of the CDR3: TGTGCCAGCAGTTTAGCGGCGTATGGCTACACCTTC.